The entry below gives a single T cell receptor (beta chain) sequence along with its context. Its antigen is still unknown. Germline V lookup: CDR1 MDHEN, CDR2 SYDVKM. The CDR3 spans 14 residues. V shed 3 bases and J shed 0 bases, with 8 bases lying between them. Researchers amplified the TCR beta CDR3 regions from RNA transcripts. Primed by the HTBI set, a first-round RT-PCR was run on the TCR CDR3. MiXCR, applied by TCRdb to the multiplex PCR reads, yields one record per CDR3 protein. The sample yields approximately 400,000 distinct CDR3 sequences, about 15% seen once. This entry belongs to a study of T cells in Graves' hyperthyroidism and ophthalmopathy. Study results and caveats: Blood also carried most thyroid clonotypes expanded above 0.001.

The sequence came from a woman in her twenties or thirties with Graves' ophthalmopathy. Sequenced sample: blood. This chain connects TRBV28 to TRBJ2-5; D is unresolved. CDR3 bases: TGTGCCAGCAGTTTTCTCTCGTACCAAGAGACCCAGTACTTC. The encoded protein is CASSFLSYQETQYF.